This T cell receptor beta chain comes out of a study of T cell responses to AZD1222 COVID-19 vaccine. Germline V gene data show CDR1 as SGHTA and CDR2 as FQGNSA. This CDR3 contains 17 residues. Trimming took 5 bases from V and 9 from J; bases not matched to a gene: 11. The study, taken as a whole, reports: Spike-wide coverage was observed for vaccine-associated CD4 TCRs, with dominant responses at 160-218 and 743-854. Increased Spike-specific TCR breadth and depth were observed after two AZD1222 doses. Sampling captured repertoires only after the peak T cell response.

Regarding this clone: As yet, its antigen is unknown.

Profiling relied on immunoSEQ multiplex PCR, and the TCRdb table lists in-frame clones only, not all of them. The table includes about 75,000 clones, 88% detected once. The receptor comes from an adult who received the MenACWY meningococcal vaccine as a control. Sample: peripheral blood, taken 28 days after the second dose of the MenACWY control vaccine. The rearrangement links TRBV7-2 to TRBJ2-1, with 15 bases lining up with TRBD2. CDR3 sequence (DNA): TGTGCCAGCAGCCTAGTTGGGACTAGCGGGGGGCAGGGTGAGCAGTTCTTC. As protein: CASSLVGTSGGQGEQFF. Supplemented by reference TRBV7-2 and TRBJ2-1, the full variable domain reads GAGVSQSPSNKVTEKGKDVELRCDPISGHTALYWYRQSLGQGLEFLIYFQGNSAPDKSGLPSDRFSAERTGGSVSTLTIQRTQQEDSAVYLCASSLVGTSGGQGEQFFGPGTRLTVL.